This T cell receptor beta chain was sequenced for a study of Graves' ophthalmopathy and Graves' hyperthyroidism. The germline V gene has CDR1 KGHDR and CDR2 SFDVKD. The CDR3 runs 15 residues. V was cut by 2 bases and J by 0 bases, with 9 bases left in between. Using RNA transcripts, the TCR beta CDR3 regions were amplified. RT-PCR in the first round used HTBI primers; a second-round multiplex PCR followed. A single record per CDR3 protein comes from TCRdb applying MiXCR to the multiplex PCR reads. The sample records roughly 500,000 distinct CDR3 sequences, 13% to 15% being singletons. This rearrangement joins TRBV24-1 to TRBJ2-5; unclear D gene. Sequencing used blood. This TCR derives from a woman aged 25 to 39 with Graves' ophthalmopathy. The CDR3 loop is CATSDSLRNQETQYF. The CDR3 DNA reads as TGTGCCACCAGTGATTCACTGAGAAACCAAGAGACCCAGTACTTC.